These 28 T cell receptor beta chains originate from one sample sequenced in a study of T cell changes during pregnancy in multiple sclerosis. Clones were read by immunoSEQ multiplex PCR, and TCRdb kept only the in-frame ones, dropping some. The sample lists 60,000 to 70,000 clones; 91% were seen once. The material sequenced was peripheral blood, taken after pregnancy. These receptors originate from a female donor in good health, enrolled as a control in a pregnancy study.

The V gene is TRBV9, the J gene TRBJ2-3, with 14 nucleotides matching TRBD2. The CDR3 runs to 19 residues. The J segment lost 1 base and the V segment lost 2 bases, leaving 9 bases of the junction unmatched. CDR1 and CDR2 (germline): SGDLS, YYNGEE. CDR3 protein: CASSVGRLAGGRGTDTQYF. CDR3 nucleotide sequence: TGTGCCAGCAGCGTCGGTCGACTAGCGGGGGGGCGGGGCACAGATACGCAGTATTTT.

This chain joins TRBV19 and TRBJ2-1; 9 nucleotides line up with TRBD1. This CDR3 has 15 residues. The V gene end was trimmed by 2 bases and the J gene end by 8 bases; junction bases not matched to a gene: 7. Germline lookup yields CDR1 LNHDA and CDR2 SQIVND (reference sequence). CDR3 nucleotides: TGTGCCAGTAGTATATACGGGACAGGGCGGGATGAGCAGTTCTTC. Its translation: CASSIYGTGRDEQFF.

The chain combines TRBV13 with TRBJ2-7; tentative D call: TRBD2 (6 bases). The CDR3 has 14 residues. Trimming took 7 bases from V and 3 from J, leaving 16 bases between them. In germline, CDR1 is PRHDT, CDR2 FYEKMQ (reference sequence). The chain's CDR3 is CASTKSRENYEQYF. DNA for the CDR3: TGTGCCAGCACCAAATCCCGGGAGAACTACGAGCAGTACTTC.

This clone has more than one count but fewer than ten. The chain recombines TRBV7-2 with TRBJ1-2; 8 positions agree with TRBD1. CDR1 is SGHTA, CDR2 FQGNSA, per germline. V shed 1 base, J shed 6 bases, and the junction held 7 bases outside the gene matches. There are 15 residues in the CDR3. CDR3 sequence reads: CASSLDQGARNGYTF. The DNA of the CDR3 is TGTGCCAGCAGCTTAGATCAGGGGGCCAGAAATGGCTACACCTTC.

This rearrangement joins TRBV11-2 to TRBJ1-2; D unresolved. This CDR3 comprises 13 residues. Trimming took off 1 base at V and 4 bases at J, with 7 bases between the two ends. Germline lookup yields CDR1 SGHAT and CDR2 FQNNGV. CDR3 nucleotide sequence: TGTGCCAGCAGCTTAGGGAGGTCCTATGGCTACACCTTC. The encoded protein is CASSLGRSYGYTF.

The chain links TRBV2 to TRBJ1-2; D perhaps matches TRBD1 (5 bases). The germline V gene has CDR1 SNHLY and CDR2 FYNNEI. V was trimmed by 6 bases and J by 4 bases, leaving 18 bases between them. CDR3 size: 15 residues. The CDR3 coding sequence is TGTGCCAGCAGCGCGTATGAGCCCGGGGGCTATGGCTACACCTTC. This sequence encodes CASSAYEPGGYGYTF. Looking up the rest from reference TRBV2 and TRBJ1-2 gives the full variable domain: EPEVTQTPSHQVTQMGQEVILRCVPISNHLYFYWYRQILGQKVEFLVSFYNNEISEKSEIFDDQFSVERPDGSNFTLKIRSTKLEDSAMYFCASSAYEPGGYGYTFGSGTRLTVV.

The V call is TRBV5-1, the J call TRBJ2-7; 8 bases agree with TRBD1. The CDR3 loop spans 15 amino acids. V gave up 4 bases and J gave up 0 bases; unmatched junction bases: 6. Germline V gene sequence: CDR1 SGHRS, CDR2 YFSETQ. CDR3 sequence: CASSGGQVASYEQYF. CDR3 DNA: TGCGCCAGCAGCGGGGGACAGGTGGCCTCCTACGAGCAGTACTTC.

The gene calls are TRBV25-1 and TRBJ1-4; possibly TRBD1 for D (6 bases). CDR3 size: 12 residues. V was pared by 6 bases and J by 7 bases, with 9 bases between. Per germline, CDR1 MGHDK and CDR2 SYGVNS. The CDR3 nucleotides read TGTGCCAGCAGACAGGGAAGTGAAAAACTGTTTTTT. Translating gives CASRQGSEKLFF.

The chain combines TRBV5-8 with TRBJ1-4, with TRBD1 matching over 8 bases. In germline, CDR1 is SGHTS, CDR2 YDEGEE. The length of the CDR3 is 15 residues. Trimming removed 0 bases from V and 8 bases from J; junction bases left unmatched: 6. CDR3 region: CASSLAGGSGEKLFF. The DNA of the CDR3 is TGTGCCAGCAGCTTGGCAGGGGGCTCGGGCGAAAAACTGTTTTTT.

The CDR3 region has the DNA TGCGCCAGCAGCCAAGAAATTGGGGCCTACGCCGAGCAGTTCTTC. This sequence encodes CASSQEIGAYAEQFF. The J gene is TRBJ2-1, the V gene TRBV4-3; maybe TRBD1 (5 bases). V lost 0 bases and J 10 bases, leaving 16 bases between the germline ends. Per germline, CDR1 LGHNA and CDR2 YSLEER. CDR3 length equals 15 residues.

The chain carries TRBV5-1 and TRBJ2-3; a possible D gene is TRBD2 (7 bases). V lost 4 bases and J 6 bases, leaving 15 bases between the germline ends. The germline V gene encodes CDR1 SGHRS and CDR2 YFSETQ. The CDR3 runs 14 residues. CDR3 sequence (DNA): TGCGCCAGCAGCGGGGGGGCCACCAGTGATACGCAGTATTTT. Encoded protein: CASSGGATSDTQYF.

The chain is built from TRBV30 and TRBJ2-5, with 12 bases fitting TRBD1. The CDR3 totals 15 residues. Germline V gene sequence: CDR1 GTSNPN, CDR2 SVGIG (reference sequence). V lost 4 bases to trimming and J lost 5 bases; unmatched junction nucleotides: 8. The CDR3, as DNA: TGTGCCTGGACAAGAGGGACAGGGGGCTGGGAGACCCAGTACTTC. This translates into CAWTRGTGGWETQYF.

The rearrangement uses TRBV5-6 and TRBJ1-2; 9 bases match TRBD1. Trimming at V came to 3 bases and at J to 8 bases, leaving 11 bases not matched to a gene. The CDR3 is 15 residues long. CDR1 is SGHDT and CDR2 is YYEEEE in the germline V gene. CDR3 region: CASSSATGGSGGYTF. In nucleotides, the CDR3 is TGTGCCAGCAGCTCCGCAACAGGGGGCTCGGGAGGCTACACCTTC. Full variable domain (outside the CDR3, taken from reference TRBV5-6 and TRBJ1-2): DAGVTQSPTHLIKTRGQQVTLRCSPKSGHDTVSWYQQALGQGPQFIFQYYEEEERQRGNFPDRFSGHQFPNYSSELNVNALLLGDSALYLCASSSATGGSGGYTFGSGTRLTVV.

Concerning this clone: Different DNA sequences within this sample yield the same CDR3. The chain links TRBV19 to TRBJ1-4; 9 nucleotides line up with TRBD1. The CDR3 is 14 amino acids. From germline, CDR1 is LNHDA and CDR2 SQIVND (reference sequence). V was clipped by 6 bases and J by 5 bases; unmatched bases: 4. The CDR3 here is CASRRQGGNEKLFF. CDR3 DNA sequence: TGTGCCAGTAGGAGACAGGGGGGGAATGAAAAACTGTTTTTT.

The V call is TRBV4-3, the J call TRBJ2-3; D perhaps matches TRBD2 (5 bases). V lost 0 bases and J lost 5, with 9 bases in between. Germline V gives CDR1 LGHNA, CDR2 YSLEER. CDR3 size: 14 residues. CDR3 loop: CASSQDIEGDTQYF. In DNA form, the CDR3 reads TGCGCCAGCAGCCAAGATATAGAGGGAGATACGCAGTATTTT.

V is TRBV5-6 and J is TRBJ2-7; no clear D. V shed 2 bases and J shed 4 bases, with 7 bases lying between them. CDR1 is SGHDT, CDR2 YYEEEE, per germline. The CDR3 extends over 12 amino acids. For the CDR3, the DNA is TGTGCCAGCAGCTTAGGAGCTTACGAGCAGTACTTC. It codes for CASSLGAYEQYF. Drawing the rest from reference TRBV5-6 and TRBJ2-7, the complete variable domain is DAGVTQSPTHLIKTRGQQVTLRCSPKSGHDTVSWYQQALGQGPQFIFQYYEEEERQRGNFPDRFSGHQFPNYSSELNVNALLLGDSALYLCASSLGAYEQYFGPGTRLTVT.

The V and J genes are TRBV9 and TRBJ2-3; D possibly corresponds to TRBD2 (5 bases). In germline, CDR1 is SGDLS, CDR2 YYNGEE. V lost 1 base and J lost 4, with 13 bases in between. This CDR3 is built from 15 residues. The CDR3: CASSVSGVVADTQYF. For the CDR3, the DNA is TGTGCCAGCAGCGTATCCGGGGTCGTCGCAGATACGCAGTATTTT.

The V gene is TRBV5-1, the J gene TRBJ1-1; D unresolved. Trimming pared 2 bases from V and 0 bases from J, leaving 5 bases between. This CDR3 comprises 13 residues. Per the germline V gene, CDR1 is SGHRS and CDR2 is YFSETQ. CDR3 DNA: TGCGCCAGCAGCTTAAGCCTGAACACTGAAGCTTTCTTT. Protein: CASSLSLNTEAFF.

This clone was seen once. The rearrangement uses TRBV5-1 and TRBJ1-3, with 9 nucleotides matching TRBD1. Germline CDR1 and CDR2: SGHRS and YFSETQ. The length of the CDR3 is 15 residues. V shed 0 bases and J 6 bases; nucleotides not matched to a gene: 4. CDR3 region: CASSLEGTGLNTIYF. In DNA form, the CDR3 reads TGCGCCAGCAGCTTGGAGGGGACAGGGCTAAACACCATATATTTT.

The chain has TRBV7-9 and TRBJ2-3; 10 bases line up with TRBD2. Unmatched junction bases numbered 10, after V lost 5 bases and J lost 2 bases. CDR1 is SEHNR, CDR2 FQNEAQ, per germline (reference sequence). The CDR3 runs 17 residues. CDR3 DNA: TGTGCCAGCAGCCTGACTAGCGGGCCGGAACACACAGATACGCAGTATTTT. Translating it yields CASSLTSGPEHTDTQYF.

This clone showed up just once. The CDR3 DNA reads as TGTGCCAGCAGCGCAGGGGGGAACACTGAAGCTTTCTTT. Translating it yields CASSAGGNTEAFF. The chain employs TRBV7-9 and TRBJ1-1, with TRBD1 identical over 7 bases. V shed 5 bases, J shed 1 base, and the junction held 1 base outside the gene matches. CDR1 is SEHNR and CDR2 is FQNEAQ in the germline V gene (reference sequence). The CDR3 contains 13 residues.

The chain carries TRBV7-9 and TRBJ1-2; possibly TRBD1 for D (5 bases). The germline V gene has CDR1 SEHNR and CDR2 FQNEAQ (reference sequence). The V end was cut by 2 bases, the J end by 4 bases, with 11 bases between. The CDR3 is made up of 14 amino acids. The chain's CDR3 is CASSLMGDSYGYTF. CDR3 nucleotides: TGTGCCAGCAGCTTAATGGGGGACTCCTATGGCTACACCTTC. Full variable domain (rest looked up from reference TRBV7-9 and TRBJ1-2): DTGVSQNPRHKITKRGQNVTFRCDPISEHNRLYWYRQTLGQGPEFLTYFQNEAQLEKSRLLSDRFSAERPKGSFSTLEIQRTEQGDSAMYLCASSLMGDSYGYTFGSGTRLTVV.

The V call is TRBV9, the J call TRBJ1-1; tentative D call: TRBD1 (5 bases). The V gene's germline CDR1 is SGDLS and CDR2 YYNGEE. This CDR3 has 15 amino acids. Trimming stripped 0 bases from V and 1 base from J, with 10 bases between. CDR3 loop: CASSVEPRANTEAFF. For the CDR3, the DNA is TGTGCCAGCAGCGTAGAGCCCAGGGCGAACACTGAAGCTTTCTTT.

The chain carries TRBV7-2 and TRBJ2-3, with D perhaps TRBD2 (5 bases). Trimming left V 5 bases short and J 1 base short, with 25 bases between. The germline V gene has CDR1 SGHTA and CDR2 FQGNSA. This CDR3 is 19 amino acids long. The CDR3 DNA reads as TGTGCCAGCAGCCAAAAATTCGTCCGGGTTCGGACTGGCACAGATACGCAGTATTTT. It yields the protein CASSQKFVRVRTGTDTQYF. Combining the CDR3 with reference TRBV7-2 and TRBJ2-3 gives the whole variable domain GAGVSQSPSNKVTEKGKDVELRCDPISGHTALYWYRQSLGQGLEFLIYFQGNSAPDKSGLPSDRFSAERTGGSVSTLTIQRTQQEDSAVYLCASSQKFVRVRTGTDTQYFGPGTRLTVL.

The rearrangement joins TRBV9 to TRBJ2-1, with D possibly matching TRBD1 (6 bases). V lost 0 bases to trimming and J lost 6 bases, with 10 bases between them. Germline CDR1 reads SGDLS; CDR2 reads YYNGEE. The CDR3 sequence is 14 residues long. For the CDR3, the DNA is TGTGCCAGCAGCGTAGGGGGGCTCGGCAATGAGCAGTTCTTC. It translates to CASSVGGLGNEQFF.

This clone has only one observation. The chain joins TRBV10-1 to TRBJ1-2; D uncertain. Germline lookup yields CDR1 WNHNN and CDR2 SYGVQD (reference sequence). This CDR3 region has 12 residues. V was clipped by 9 bases and J by 4 bases, with 12 bases between them. The CDR3 sequence is CARYAKIYGYTF. The DNA of the CDR3 is TGCGCCAGGTACGCGAAAATCTATGGCTACACCTTC.

The CDR3 DNA reads as TGTGCCAGCAGCTTAGCGGGACAGGGGGGGGATGGCAATCAGCCCCAGCATTTT. It translates to CASSLAGQGGDGNQPQHF. This chain uses TRBV7-2 with TRBJ1-5; TRBD1 agrees at 11 bases. From germline, CDR1 is SGHTA and CDR2 FQGNSA. Losses at the gene ends were 0 bases for V and 2 bases for J; bases not matched to a gene: 6. The CDR3 length is 18 residues.

Here the CDR3 reads CAVQGDTEAFF. In nucleotides, the CDR3 is TGTGCCGTTCAGGGGGACACTGAAGCTTTCTTT. The chain has TRBV7-9 and TRBJ1-1, with 7 bases aligning to TRBD1. The CDR3 extends over 11 amino acids. The V and J ends lost 11 bases and 3 bases, in that order; junction bases with no gene match: 3. Germline V CDR1 and CDR2: SEHNR, FQNEAQ (reference sequence).